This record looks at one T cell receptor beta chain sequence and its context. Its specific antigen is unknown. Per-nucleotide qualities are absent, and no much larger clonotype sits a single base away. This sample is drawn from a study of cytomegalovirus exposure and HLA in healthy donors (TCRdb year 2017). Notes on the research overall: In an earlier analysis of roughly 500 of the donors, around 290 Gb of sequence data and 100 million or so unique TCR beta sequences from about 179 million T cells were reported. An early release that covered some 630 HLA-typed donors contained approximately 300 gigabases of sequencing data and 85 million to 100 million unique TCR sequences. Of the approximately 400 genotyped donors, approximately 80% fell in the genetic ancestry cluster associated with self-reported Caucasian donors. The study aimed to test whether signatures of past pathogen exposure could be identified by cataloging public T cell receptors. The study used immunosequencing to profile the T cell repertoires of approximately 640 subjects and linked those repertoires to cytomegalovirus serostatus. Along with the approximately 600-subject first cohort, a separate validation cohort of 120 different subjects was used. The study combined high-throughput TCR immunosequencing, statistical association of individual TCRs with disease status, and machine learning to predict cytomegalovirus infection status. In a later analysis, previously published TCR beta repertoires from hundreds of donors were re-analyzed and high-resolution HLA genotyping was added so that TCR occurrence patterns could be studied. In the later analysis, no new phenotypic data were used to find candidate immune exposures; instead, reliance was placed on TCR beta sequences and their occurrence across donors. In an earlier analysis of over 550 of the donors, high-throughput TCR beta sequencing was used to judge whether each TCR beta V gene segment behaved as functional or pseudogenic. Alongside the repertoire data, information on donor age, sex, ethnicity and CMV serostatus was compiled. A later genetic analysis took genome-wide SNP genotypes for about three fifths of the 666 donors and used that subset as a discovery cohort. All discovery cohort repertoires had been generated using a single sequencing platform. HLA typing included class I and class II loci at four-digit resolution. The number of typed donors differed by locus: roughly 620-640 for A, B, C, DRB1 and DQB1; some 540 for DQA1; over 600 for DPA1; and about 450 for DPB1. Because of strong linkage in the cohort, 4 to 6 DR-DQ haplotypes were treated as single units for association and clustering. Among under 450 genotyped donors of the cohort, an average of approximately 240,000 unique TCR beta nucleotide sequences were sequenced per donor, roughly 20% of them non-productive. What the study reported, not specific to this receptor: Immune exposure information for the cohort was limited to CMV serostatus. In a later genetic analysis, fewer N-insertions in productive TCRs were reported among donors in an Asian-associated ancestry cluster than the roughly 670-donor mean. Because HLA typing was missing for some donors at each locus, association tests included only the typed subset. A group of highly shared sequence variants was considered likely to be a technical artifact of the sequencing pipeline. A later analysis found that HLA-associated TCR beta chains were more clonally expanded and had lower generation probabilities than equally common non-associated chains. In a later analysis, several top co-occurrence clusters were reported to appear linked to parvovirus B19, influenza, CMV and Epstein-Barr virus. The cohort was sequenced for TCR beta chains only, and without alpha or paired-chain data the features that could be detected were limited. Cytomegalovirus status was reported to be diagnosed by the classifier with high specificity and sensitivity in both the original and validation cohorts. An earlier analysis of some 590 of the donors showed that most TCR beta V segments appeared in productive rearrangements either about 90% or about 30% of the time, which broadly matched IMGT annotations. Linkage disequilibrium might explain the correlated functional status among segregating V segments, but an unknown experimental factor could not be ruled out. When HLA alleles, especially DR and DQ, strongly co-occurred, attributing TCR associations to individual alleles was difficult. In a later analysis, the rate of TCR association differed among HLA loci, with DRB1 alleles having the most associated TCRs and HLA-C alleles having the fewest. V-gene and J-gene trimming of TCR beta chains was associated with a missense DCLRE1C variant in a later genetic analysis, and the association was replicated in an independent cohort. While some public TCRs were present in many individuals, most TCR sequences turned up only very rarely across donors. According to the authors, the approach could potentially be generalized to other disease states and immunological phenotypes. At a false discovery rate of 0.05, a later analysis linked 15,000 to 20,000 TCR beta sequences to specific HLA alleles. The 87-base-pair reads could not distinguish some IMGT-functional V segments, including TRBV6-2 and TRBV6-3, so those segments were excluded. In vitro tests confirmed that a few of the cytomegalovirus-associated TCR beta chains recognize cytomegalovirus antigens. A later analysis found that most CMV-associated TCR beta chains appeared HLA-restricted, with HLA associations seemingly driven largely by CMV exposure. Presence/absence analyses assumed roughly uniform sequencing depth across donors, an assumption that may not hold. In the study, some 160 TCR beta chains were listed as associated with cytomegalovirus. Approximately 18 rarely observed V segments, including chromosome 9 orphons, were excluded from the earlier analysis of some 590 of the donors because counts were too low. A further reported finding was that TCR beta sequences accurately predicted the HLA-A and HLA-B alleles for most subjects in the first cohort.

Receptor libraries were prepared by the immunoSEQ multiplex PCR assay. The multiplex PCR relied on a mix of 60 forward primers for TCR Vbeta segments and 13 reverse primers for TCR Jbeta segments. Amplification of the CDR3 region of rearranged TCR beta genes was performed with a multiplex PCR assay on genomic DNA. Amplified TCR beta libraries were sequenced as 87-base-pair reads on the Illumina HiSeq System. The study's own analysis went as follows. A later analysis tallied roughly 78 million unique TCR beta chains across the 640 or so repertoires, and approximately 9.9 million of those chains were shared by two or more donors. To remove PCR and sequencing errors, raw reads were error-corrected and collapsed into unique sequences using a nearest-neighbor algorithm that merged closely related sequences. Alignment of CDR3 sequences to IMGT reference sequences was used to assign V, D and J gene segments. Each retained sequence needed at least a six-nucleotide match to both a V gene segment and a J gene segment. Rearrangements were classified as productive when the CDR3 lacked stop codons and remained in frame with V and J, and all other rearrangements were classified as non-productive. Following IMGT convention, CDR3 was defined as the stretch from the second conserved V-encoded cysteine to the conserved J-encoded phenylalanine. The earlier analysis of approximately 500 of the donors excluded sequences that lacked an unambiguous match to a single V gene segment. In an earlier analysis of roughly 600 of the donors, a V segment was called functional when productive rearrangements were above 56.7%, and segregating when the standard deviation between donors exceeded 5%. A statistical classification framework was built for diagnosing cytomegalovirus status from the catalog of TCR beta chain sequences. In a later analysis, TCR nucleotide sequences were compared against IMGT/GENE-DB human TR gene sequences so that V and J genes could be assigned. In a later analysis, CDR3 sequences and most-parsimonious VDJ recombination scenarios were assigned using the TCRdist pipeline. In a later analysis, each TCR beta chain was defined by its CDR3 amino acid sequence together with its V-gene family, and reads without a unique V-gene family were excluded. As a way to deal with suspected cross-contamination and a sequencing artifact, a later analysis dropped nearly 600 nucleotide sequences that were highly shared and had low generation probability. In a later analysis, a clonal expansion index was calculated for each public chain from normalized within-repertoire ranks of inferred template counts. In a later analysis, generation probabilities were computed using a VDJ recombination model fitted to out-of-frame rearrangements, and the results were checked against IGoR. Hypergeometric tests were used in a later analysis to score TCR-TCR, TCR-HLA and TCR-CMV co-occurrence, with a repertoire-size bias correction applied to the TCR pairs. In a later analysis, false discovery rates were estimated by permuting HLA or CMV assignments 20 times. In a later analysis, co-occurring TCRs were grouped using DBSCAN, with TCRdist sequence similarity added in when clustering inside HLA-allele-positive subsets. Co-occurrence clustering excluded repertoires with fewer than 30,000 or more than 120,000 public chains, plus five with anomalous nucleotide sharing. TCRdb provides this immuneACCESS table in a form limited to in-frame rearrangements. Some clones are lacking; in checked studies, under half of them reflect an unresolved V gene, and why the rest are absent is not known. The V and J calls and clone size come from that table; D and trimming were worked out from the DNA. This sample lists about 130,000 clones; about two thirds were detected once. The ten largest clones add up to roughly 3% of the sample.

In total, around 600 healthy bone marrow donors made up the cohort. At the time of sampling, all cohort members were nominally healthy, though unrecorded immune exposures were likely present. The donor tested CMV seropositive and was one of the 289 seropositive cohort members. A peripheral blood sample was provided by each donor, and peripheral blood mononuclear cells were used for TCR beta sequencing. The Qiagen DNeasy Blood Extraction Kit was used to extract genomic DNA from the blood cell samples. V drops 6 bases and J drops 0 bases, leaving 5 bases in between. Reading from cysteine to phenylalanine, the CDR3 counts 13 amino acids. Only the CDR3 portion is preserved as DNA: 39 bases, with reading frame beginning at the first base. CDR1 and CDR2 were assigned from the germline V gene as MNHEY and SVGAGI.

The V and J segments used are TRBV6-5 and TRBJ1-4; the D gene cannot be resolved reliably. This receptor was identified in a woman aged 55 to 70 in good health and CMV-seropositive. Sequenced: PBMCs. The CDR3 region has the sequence CASREATNEKLFF. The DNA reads TGTGCCAGCAGGGAGGCAACTAATGAAAAACTGTTTTTT.